What follows is one T cell receptor (beta chain) and its context. This CDR3 is also generated by other DNA sequences in the sample. The sample comes from a study of blood T cell repertoires in COVID-19. The method was immunoSEQ multiplex PCR; TCRdb's version includes in-frame clones alone and lacks a portion of them. The data contain roughly 100,000 clones, approximately 84% of them singletons. V shed 0 bases, J shed 3 bases, and the junction held 6 bases outside the gene matches. The germline V gene has CDR1 MNHEY and CDR2 SVGAGI. This CDR3 has 16 residues. The clonotype was recovered from a man between 35 and 55 years old with active or convalescent COVID-19. The sample consisted of peripheral blood. V usage is TRBV6-5 and J usage is TRBJ1-1; 8 bases match TRBD1. CDR3 region: CASSYSIGTGYTEAFF. In DNA form, the CDR3 reads TGTGCCAGCAGTTACTCAATCGGGACAGGATACACTGAAGCTTTCTTT.